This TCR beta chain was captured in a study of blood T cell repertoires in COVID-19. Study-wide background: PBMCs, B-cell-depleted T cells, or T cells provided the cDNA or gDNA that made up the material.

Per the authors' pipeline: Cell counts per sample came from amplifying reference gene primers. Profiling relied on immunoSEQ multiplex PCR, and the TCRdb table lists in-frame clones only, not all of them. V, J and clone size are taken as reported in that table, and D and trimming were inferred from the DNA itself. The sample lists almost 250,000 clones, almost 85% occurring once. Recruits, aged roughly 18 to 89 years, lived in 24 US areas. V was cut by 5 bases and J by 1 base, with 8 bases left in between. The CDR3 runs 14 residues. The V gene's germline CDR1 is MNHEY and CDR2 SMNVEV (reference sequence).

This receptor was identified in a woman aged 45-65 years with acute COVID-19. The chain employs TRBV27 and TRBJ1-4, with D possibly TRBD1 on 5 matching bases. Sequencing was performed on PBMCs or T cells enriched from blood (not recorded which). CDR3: CASSPTVTNEKLFF. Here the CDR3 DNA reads TGTGCCAGCAGTCCGACAGTAACTAATGAAAAACTGTTTTTT.